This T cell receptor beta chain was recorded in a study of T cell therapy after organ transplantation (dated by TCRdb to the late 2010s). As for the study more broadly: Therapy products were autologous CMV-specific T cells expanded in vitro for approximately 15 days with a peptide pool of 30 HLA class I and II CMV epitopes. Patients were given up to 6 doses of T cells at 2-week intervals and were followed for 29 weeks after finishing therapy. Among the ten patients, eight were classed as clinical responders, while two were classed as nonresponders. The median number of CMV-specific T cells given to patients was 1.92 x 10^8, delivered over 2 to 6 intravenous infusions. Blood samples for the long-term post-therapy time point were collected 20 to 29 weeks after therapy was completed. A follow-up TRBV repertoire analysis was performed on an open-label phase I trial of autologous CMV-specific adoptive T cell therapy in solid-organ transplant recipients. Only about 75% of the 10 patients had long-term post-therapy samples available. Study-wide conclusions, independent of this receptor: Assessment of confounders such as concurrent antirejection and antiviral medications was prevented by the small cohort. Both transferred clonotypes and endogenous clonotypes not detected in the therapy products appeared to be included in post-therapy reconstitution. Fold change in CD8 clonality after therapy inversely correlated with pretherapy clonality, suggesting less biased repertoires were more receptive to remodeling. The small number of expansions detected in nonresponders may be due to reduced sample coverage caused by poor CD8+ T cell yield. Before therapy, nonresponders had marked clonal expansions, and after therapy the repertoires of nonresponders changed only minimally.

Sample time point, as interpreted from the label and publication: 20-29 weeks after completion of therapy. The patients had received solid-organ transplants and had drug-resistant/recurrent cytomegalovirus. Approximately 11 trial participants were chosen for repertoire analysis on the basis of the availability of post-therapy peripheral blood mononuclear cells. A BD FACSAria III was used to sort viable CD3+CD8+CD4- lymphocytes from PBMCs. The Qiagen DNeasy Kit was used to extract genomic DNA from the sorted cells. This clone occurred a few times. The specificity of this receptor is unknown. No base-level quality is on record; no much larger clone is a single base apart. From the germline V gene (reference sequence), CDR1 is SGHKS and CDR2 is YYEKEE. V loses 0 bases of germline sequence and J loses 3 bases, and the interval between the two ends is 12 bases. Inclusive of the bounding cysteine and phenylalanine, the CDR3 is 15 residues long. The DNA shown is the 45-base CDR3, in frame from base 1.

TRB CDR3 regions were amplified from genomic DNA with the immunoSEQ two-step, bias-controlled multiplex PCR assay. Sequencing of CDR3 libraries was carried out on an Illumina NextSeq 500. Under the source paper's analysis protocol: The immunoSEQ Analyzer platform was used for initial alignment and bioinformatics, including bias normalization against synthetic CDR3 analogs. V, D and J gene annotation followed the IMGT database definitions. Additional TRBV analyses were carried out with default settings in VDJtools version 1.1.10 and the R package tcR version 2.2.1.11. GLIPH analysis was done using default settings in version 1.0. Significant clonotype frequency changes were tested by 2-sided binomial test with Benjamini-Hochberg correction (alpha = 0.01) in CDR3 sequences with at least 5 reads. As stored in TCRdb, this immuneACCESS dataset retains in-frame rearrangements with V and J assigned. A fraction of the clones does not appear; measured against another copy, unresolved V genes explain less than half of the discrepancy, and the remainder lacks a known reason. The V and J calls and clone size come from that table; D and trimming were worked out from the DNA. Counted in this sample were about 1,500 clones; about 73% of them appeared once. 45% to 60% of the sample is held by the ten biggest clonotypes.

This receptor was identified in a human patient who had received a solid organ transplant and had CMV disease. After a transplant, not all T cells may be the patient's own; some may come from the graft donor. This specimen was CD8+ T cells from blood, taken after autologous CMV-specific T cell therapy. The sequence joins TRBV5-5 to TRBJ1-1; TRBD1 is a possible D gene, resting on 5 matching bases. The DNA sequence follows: TGTGCCAGCAGCTTGGCGTCAGGGTGGGACACTGAAGCTTTCTTT. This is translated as CASSLASGWDTEAFF.